The T cell receptor beta chain described here comes from a study of blood T cell repertoires in COVID-19. Turning to the study itself: Collection of acute and convalescent COVID-19 samples took place in the United States, Italy and Spain. Sources were T cells, B-cell-depleted T cells, or PBMCs; the material itself was cDNA or gDNA.

CDR1 and CDR2 from the germline V gene are MNHNS and SASEGT. The V and J ends lost 1 base and 2 bases respectively, with 12 bases between them. The CDR3 is 15 amino acids. In the study's own analysis: Estimates of nucleated cell counts were drawn from the amplification of reference gene primers. The data were produced by immunoSEQ multiplex PCR, yet TCRdb's version contains in-frame clones alone and is incomplete. The DNA was the basis for D and trimming; V, J and clone size are from that table. Seen here are about 190,000 clones, more than 75% observed once, and the top ten hold 5% to 6.5%. V usage is TRBV6-1 and J usage is TRBJ2-7; D possibly corresponds to TRBD1 (6 bases). The sequenced sample was peripheral blood. The clonotype comes from a man aged 40-49 years with active or convalescent COVID-19. CDR3 DNA sequence: TGTGCCAGCAGTGAAGATCTGTCAGGGGCCTACGAGCAGTACTTC. It yields the protein CASSEDLSGAYEQYF.